This T cell receptor beta chain emerged from a study of blood T cell repertoires in COVID-19. Looked up from germline, CDR1 is KGHSH and CDR2 is LQKENI. CDR3 length equals 15 residues. Trimming took 5 bases from V and 5 from J; bases not matched to a gene: 5. This table comes from immunoSEQ multiplex PCR, and its TCRdb copy is limited to in-frame clones, with some not included. The data contain 120,000 to 150,000 clones, 70% to 90% of them singletons. The chain has TRBV18 and TRBJ1-5; 11 bases align to TRBD1. This sequence was found in a woman in her 40s with active or convalescent COVID-19. Sequences were obtained from peripheral blood. The CDR3 is CASSGGTGGDQPQHF. DNA of the CDR3: TGTGCCAGCTCAGGTGGGACAGGGGGGGATCAGCCCCAGCATTTT.